This T cell receptor beta chain was retrieved from a study of blood T cell repertoires in COVID-19. Produced via immunoSEQ multiplex PCR; TCRdb's table is partial and in-frame only. The sample lists about 97,000 clones; around 84% were seen once. This TCR derives from a woman between 65 and 79 years old with active or convalescent COVID-19. Sequencing was carried out using peripheral blood.

In DNA, the CDR3 is TGTGCCAGCAGTCCACTAGCGGCGGGTTACAATGAGCAGTTCTTC. This encodes CASSPLAAGYNEQFF. The chain links TRBV2 to TRBJ2-1; 8 bases are a match to TRBD2. Germline-derived CDR1 and CDR2 are SNHLY and FYNNEI. This CDR3 contains 15 residues. With V trimmed by 5 bases and J by 4 bases, 7 bases remained unmatched.